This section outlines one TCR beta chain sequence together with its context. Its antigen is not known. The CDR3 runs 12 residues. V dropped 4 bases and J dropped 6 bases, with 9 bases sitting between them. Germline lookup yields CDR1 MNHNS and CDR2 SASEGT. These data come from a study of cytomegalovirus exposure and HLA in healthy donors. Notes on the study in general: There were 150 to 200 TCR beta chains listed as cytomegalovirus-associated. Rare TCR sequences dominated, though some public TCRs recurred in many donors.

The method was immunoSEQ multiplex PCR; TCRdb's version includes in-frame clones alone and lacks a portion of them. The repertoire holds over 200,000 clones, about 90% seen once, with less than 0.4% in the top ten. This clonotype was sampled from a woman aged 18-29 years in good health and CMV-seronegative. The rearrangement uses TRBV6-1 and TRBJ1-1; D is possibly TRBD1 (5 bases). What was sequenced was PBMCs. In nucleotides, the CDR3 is TGTGCCAGCAGTGTAGGGGAAGCTGAAGCTTTCTTT. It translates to CASSVGEAEAFF.